The 3 T cell receptor beta chains below come from one sample, sequenced in a study of cytomegalovirus exposure and HLA in healthy donors. This PCR relied on a set of 60 Vbeta primers and 13 Jbeta primers. TCRdb keeps only in-frame clones here, not all; method: immunoSEQ multiplex PCR. This table has 63,000 or so clones, 80% appearing once. The sequencing sample was made of PBMCs. All receptors come from a woman between 25 and 40 years old in good health and CMV-seronegative.

The gene calls are TRBV7-8 and TRBJ1-4; 10 nucleotides agree with TRBD1. Germline CDR1 and CDR2: SGHVS and FQNEAQ. The length of the CDR3 is 15 residues. J lost 8 bases, V lost 5 bases, and 8 bases had no gene match. CDR3 sequence: CASSPDRGRREKLFF. The CDR3, as DNA: TGTGCCAGCAGCCCAGACAGGGGGCGAAGAGAAAAACTGTTTTTT.

The genes are TRBV9 and TRBJ1-2, with TRBD1 matching 9 bases. The junction had 6 bases not matched to a gene; V was cut back by 4 bases and J by 5 bases. Per germline, CDR1 SGDLS and CDR2 YYNGEE. This CDR3 has 14 amino acids. The CDR3 DNA sequence: TGTGCCAGCAGCCCCGGGACAGGGCAATATGGCTACACCTTC. Its protein product is CASSPGTGQYGYTF.

This clone was picked up one time. V and J are TRBV10-3 and TRBJ2-7; tentative D call: TRBD1 (5 bases). The CDR3 extends over 11 amino acids. From germline, CDR1 is ENHRY and CDR2 SYGVKD. V was trimmed by 11 bases and J by 3 bases, leaving 11 bases between them. CDR3 bases: TGTGCCGCTGCTGACAGCTACGAGCAGTACTTC. Amino acids: CAAADSYEQYF.